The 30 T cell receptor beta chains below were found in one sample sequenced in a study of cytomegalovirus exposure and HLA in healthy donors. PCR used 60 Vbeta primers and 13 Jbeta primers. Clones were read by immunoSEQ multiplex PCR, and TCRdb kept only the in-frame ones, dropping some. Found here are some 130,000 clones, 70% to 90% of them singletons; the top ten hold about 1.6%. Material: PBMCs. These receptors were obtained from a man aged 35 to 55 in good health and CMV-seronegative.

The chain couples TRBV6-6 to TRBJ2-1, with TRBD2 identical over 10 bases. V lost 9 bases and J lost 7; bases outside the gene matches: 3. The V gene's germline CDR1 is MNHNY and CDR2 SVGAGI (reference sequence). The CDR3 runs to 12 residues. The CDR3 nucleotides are TGTGCCAGTGGACTAGCGGCTAATGAGCAGTTCTTC. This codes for CASGLAANEQFF.

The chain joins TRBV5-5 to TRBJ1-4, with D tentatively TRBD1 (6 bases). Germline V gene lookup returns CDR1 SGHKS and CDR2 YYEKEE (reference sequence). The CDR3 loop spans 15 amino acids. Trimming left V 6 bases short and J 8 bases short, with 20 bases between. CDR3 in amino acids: CASTIEGDNKEKLFF. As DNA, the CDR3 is TGTGCCAGCACCATTGAGGGGGATAACAAAGAAAAACTGTTTTTT.

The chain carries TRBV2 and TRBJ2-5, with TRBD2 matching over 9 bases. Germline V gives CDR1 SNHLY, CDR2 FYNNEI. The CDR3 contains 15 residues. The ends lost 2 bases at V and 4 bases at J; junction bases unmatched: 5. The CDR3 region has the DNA TGTGCCAGCAGTGAATTGCGGGGGGGCGGAGAGACCCAGTACTTC. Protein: CASSELRGGGETQYF.

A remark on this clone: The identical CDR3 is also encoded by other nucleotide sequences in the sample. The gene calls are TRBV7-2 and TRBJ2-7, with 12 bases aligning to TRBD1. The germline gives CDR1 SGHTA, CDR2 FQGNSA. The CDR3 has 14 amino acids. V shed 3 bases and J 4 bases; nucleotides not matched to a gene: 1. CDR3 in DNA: TGTGCCAGCAGCTTGGGACAGGGGGCATACGAGCAGTACTTC. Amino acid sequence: CASSLGQGAYEQYF.

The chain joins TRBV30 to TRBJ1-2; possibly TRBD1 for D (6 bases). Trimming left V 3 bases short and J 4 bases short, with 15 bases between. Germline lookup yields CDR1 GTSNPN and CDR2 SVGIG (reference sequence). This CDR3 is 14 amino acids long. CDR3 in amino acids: CAWSDGGPAYGYTF. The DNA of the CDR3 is TGTGCCTGGAGCGACGGGGGGCCGGCCTATGGCTACACCTTC.

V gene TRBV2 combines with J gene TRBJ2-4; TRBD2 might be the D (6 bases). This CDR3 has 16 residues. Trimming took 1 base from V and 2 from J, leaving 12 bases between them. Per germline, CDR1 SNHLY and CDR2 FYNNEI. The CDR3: CASSEGVGGTKNIQYF. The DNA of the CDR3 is TGTGCCAGCAGTGAAGGAGTGGGGGGAACCAAAAACATTCAGTACTTC.

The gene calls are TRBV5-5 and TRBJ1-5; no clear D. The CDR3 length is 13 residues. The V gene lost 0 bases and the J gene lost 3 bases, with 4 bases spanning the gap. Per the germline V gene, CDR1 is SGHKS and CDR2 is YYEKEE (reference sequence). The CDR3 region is CASSLVINQPQHF. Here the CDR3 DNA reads TGTGCCAGCAGCTTGGTTATCAATCAGCCCCAGCATTTT.

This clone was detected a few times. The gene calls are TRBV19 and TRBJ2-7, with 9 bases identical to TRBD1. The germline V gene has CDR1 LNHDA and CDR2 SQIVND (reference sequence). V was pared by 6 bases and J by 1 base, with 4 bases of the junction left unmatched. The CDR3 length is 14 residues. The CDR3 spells CASSRDRVSYEQYF. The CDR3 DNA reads TGTGCCAGTAGCCGGGACAGGGTATCCTACGAGCAGTACTTC.

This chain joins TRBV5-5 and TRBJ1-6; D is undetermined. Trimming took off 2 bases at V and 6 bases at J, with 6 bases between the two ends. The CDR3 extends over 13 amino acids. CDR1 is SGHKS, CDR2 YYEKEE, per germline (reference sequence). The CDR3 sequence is CASSLLSNSPLHF. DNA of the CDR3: TGTGCCAGCAGCTTACTAAGTAATTCACCCCTCCACTTT.

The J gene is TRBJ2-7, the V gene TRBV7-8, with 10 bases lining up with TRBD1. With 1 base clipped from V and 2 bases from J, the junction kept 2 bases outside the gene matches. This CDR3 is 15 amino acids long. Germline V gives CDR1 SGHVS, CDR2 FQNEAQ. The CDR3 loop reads CASSLEGQGTYEQYF. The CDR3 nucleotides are TGTGCCAGCAGCTTAGAGGGACAGGGGACCTACGAGCAGTACTTC.

The CDR3, as DNA: TGTGCCAGCAGCCTAAACCCCCGGGGAGGCGCGAGCTCTGGAAACACCATATATTTT. Translated: CASSLNPRGGASSGNTIYF. The chain employs TRBV7-3 and TRBJ1-3; D remains ambiguous. Germline CDR1 is SGHTA and CDR2 is FQGTGA. The CDR3 covers 19 residues. Trimming took 5 bases from V and 0 from J, leaving 23 bases between them.

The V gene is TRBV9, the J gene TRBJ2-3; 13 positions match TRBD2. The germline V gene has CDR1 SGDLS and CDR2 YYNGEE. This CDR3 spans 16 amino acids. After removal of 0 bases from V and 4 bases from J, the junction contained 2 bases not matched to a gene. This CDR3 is CASSVGGTSGADTQYF. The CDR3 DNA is TGTGCCAGCAGCGTAGGAGGGACTAGCGGGGCAGATACGCAGTATTTT.

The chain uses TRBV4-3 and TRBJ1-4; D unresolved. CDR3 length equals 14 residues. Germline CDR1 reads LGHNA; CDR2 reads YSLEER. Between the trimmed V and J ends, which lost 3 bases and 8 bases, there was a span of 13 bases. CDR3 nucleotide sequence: TGCGCCAGCAGCCATAGCCTTACGGAAGAAAAACTGTTTTTT. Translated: CASSHSLTEEKLFF.

CDR3 protein: CASSIVALSNQPQHF. As DNA, the CDR3 is TGTGCCAGTAGTATAGTAGCCCTATCCAATCAGCCCCAGCATTTT. The chain uses TRBV19 and TRBJ1-5; no definite D call. This CDR3 region has 15 residues. Per germline, CDR1 LNHDA and CDR2 SQIVND (reference sequence). V shed 1 base and J shed 3 bases, with 10 bases lying between them.

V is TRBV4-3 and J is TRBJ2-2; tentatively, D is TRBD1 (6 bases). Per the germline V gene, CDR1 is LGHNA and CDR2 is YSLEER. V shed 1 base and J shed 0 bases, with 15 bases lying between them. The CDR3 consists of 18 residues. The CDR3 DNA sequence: TGCGCCAGCAGCCAAGGACAGGCAGGGTTGTCGAACACCGGGGAGCTGTTTTTT. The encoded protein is CASSQGQAGLSNTGELFF.

The CDR3 DNA reads as TGCGCCAGCAGTGATGCGCGACAGGGCCACCAAGAGACCCAGTACTTC. Translating it yields CASSDARQGHQETQYF. The chain recombines TRBV10-2 with TRBJ2-5, with 7 bases lining up with TRBD1. The CDR3 covers 16 residues. The trim removed 3 bases at V and 0 bases at J, leaving 7 bases unmatched. CDR1 is WSHSY, CDR2 SAAADI, per germline.

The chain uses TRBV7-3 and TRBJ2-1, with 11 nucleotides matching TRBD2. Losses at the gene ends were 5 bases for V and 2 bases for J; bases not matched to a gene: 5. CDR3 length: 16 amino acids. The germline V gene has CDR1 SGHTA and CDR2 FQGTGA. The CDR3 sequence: CASSPGTSGAYNEQFF. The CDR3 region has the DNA TGTGCCAGCAGCCCAGGGACTAGCGGTGCCTACAATGAGCAGTTCTTC.

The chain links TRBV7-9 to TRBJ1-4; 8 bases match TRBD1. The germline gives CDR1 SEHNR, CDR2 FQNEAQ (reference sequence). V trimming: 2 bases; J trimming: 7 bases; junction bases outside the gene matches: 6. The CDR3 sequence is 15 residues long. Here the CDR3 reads CASSLTGGKVEKLFF. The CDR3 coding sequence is TGTGCCAGCAGCTTAACAGGGGGGAAGGTTGAAAAACTGTTTTTT.

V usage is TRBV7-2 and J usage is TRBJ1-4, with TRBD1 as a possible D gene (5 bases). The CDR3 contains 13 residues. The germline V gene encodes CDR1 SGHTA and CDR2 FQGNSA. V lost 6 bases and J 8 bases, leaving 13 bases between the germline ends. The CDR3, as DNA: TGTGCCAGCAGGAGGCAGGGAAGCGAAAAACTGTTTTTT. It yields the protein CASRRQGSEKLFF. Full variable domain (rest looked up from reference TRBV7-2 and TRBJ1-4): GAGVSQSPSNKVTEKGKDVELRCDPISGHTALYWYRQSLGQGLEFLIYFQGNSAPDKSGLPSDRFSAERTGGSVSTLTIQRTQQEDSAVYLCASRRQGSEKLFFGSGTQLSVL.

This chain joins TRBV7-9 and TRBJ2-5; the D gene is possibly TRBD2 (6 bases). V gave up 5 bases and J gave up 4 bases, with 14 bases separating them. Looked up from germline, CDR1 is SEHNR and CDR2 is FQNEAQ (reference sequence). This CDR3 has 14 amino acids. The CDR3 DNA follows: TGTGCCAGCAGCCACCCCGGGAGAGGAGAGACCCAGTACTTC. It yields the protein CASSHPGRGETQYF.

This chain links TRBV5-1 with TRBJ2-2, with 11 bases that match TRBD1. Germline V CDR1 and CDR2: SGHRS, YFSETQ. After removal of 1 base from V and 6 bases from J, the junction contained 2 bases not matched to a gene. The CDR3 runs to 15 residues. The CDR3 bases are TGCGCCAGCAGCTTGTGGACAGGGGGCTCCGGGGAGCTGTTTTTT. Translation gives CASSLWTGGSGELFF.

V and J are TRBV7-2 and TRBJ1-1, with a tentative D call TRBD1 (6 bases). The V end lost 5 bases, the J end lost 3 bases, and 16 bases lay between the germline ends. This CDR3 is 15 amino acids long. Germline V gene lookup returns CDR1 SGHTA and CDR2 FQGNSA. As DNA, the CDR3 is TGTGCCAGCAGCCAAGAAGGGGGGGCGGACACTGAAGCTTTCTTT. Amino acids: CASSQEGGADTEAFF.

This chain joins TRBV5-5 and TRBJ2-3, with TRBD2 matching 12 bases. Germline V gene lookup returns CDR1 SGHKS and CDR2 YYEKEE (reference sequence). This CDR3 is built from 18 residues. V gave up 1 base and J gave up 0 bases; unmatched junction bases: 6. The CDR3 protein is CASSLRLAGGFSTDTQYF. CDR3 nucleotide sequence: TGTGCCAGCAGCTTGCGGCTAGCGGGGGGGTTCAGCACAGATACGCAGTATTTT.

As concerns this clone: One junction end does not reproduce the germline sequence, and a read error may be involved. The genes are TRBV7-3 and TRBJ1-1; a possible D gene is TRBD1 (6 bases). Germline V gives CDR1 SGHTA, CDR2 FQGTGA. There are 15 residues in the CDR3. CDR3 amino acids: CSSSASGGLGTEAFF. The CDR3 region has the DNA TGTTCCAGCAGCGCCTCGGGGGGGCTGGGCACTGAAGCTTTCTTT.

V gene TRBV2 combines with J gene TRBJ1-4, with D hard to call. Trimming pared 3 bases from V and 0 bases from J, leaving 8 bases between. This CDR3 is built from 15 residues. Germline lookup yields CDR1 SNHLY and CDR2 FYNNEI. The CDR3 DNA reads TGTGCCAGCAGTGAGAGGGCTGCAACTAATGAAAAACTGTTTTTT. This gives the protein CASSERAATNEKLFF.

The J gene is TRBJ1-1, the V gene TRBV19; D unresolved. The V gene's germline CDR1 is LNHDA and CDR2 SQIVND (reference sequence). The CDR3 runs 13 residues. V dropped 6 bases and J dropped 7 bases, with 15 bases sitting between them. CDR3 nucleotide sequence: TGTGCCAGTAGCAGTACCCAATGGAGTGAAGCTTTCTTT. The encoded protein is CASSSTQWSEAFF.

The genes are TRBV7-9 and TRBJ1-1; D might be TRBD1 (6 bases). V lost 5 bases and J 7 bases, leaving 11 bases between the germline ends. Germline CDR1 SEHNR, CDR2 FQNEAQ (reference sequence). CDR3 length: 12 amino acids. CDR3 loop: CASSPTGLEAFF. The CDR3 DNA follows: TGTGCCAGCAGCCCGACAGGACTTGAAGCTTTCTTT. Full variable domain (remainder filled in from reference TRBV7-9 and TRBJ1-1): DTGVSQNPRHKITKRGQNVTFRCDPISEHNRLYWYRQTLGQGPEFLTYFQNEAQLEKSRLLSDRFSAERPKGSFSTLEIQRTEQGDSAMYLCASSPTGLEAFFGQGTRLTVV.

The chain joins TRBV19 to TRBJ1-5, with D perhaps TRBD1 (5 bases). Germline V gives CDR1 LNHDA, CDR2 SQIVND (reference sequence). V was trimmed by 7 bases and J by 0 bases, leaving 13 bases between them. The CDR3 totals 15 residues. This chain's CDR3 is CASTVQGYSNQPQHF. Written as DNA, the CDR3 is TGTGCCAGTACCGTCCAGGGTTATAGCAATCAGCCCCAGCATTTT.

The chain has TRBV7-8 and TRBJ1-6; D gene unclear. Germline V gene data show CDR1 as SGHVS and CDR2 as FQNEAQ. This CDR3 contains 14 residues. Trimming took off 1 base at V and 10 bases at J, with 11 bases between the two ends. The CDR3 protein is CASSLGDVESPLHF. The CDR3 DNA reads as TGTGCCAGCAGCTTAGGAGATGTAGAGTCACCCCTCCACTTT.

This chain's CDR3 is CASSQSASGGSYNEQFF. The CDR3 DNA reads as TGCGCCAGCAGCCAGTCCGCCAGCGGGGGCTCCTACAATGAGCAGTTCTTC. The chain couples TRBV5-1 to TRBJ2-1; 8 nucleotides match TRBD2. The V and J ends lost 4 bases and 0 bases, in that order; junction bases with no gene match: 9. The CDR3 totals 17 residues. The germline gives CDR1 SGHRS, CDR2 YFSETQ.